These 5 T cell receptor beta chains share one sample of origin, sequenced in a study of blood T cell repertoires in COVID-19. The repertoire was sequenced with immunoSEQ multiplex PCR; TCRdb's copy has only in-frame clones and lacks some. The sample carries about 48,000 clones, roughly 83% recorded once. What was sequenced was peripheral blood. The receptor set was obtained from a man in his 70s with acute or convalescent COVID-19.

V is TRBV2 and J is TRBJ2-2, with 11 bases fitting TRBD1. V trimming: 6 bases; J trimming: 7 bases; junction bases outside the gene matches: 7. The V gene's germline CDR1 is SNHLY and CDR2 FYNNEI. The CDR3 sequence is 15 residues long. CDR3 nucleotides: TGTGCCAGCAGCTCCGGACAGGGGGCTATCGGGGAGCTGTTTTTT. Its translation is CASSSGQGAIGELFF.

The chain carries TRBV9 and TRBJ1-1; D ambiguous. In germline, CDR1 is SGDLS, CDR2 YYNGEE. Deletions cut 4 bases from V and 3 bases from J, with 10 bases between. The CDR3 is 13 amino acids. The CDR3 nucleotides are TGTGCCAGCAGCCCCCTAGGCGACACTGAAGCTTTCTTT. Protein: CASSPLGDTEAFF.

This clone was seen once. The genes are TRBV6-2 or TRBV6-3 and TRBJ1-6; D may be TRBD1 (5 bases). Germline V lookup: CDR1 MNHEY, CDR2 SVGEGT. The V end lost 6 bases, the J end lost 11 bases, and 20 bases lay between the germline ends. The CDR3 covers 15 residues. The CDR3 sequence: CASSPTAGAGAPLHF. The CDR3 DNA follows: TGTGCCAGCAGCCCCACCGCTGGGGCGGGGGCACCCCTCCACTTT.

The V call is TRBV30, the J call TRBJ1-1; 8 bases fit TRBD1. V lost 5 bases and J lost 7; bases outside the gene matches: 6. Germline V gene data show CDR1 as GTSNPN and CDR2 as SVGIG (reference sequence). The CDR3 sequence is 12 residues long. CDR3 amino acids: CAWSDRVDEAFF. The CDR3 bases are TGTGCCTGGTCGGACAGGGTTGATGAAGCTTTCTTT. Full variable domain (remainder filled in from reference TRBV30 and TRBJ1-1): SQTIHQWPATLVQPVGSPLSLECTVEGTSNPNLYWYRQAAGRGLQLLFYSVGIGQISSEVPQNLSASRPQDRQFILSSKKLLLSDSGFYLCAWSDRVDEAFFGQGTRLTVV.

V is TRBV7-9 and J is TRBJ1-1, with a weak D call TRBD1 (5 bases). The CDR3 is 13 amino acids. From germline, CDR1 is SEHNR and CDR2 FQNEAQ (reference sequence). V was shortened by 3 bases and J by 6 bases, with 11 bases between the two germline ends. The CDR3 DNA reads as TGTGCCAGCAGCTTCCCAGGGTACCCTGAAGCTTTCTTT. The encoded protein is CASSFPGYPEAFF.